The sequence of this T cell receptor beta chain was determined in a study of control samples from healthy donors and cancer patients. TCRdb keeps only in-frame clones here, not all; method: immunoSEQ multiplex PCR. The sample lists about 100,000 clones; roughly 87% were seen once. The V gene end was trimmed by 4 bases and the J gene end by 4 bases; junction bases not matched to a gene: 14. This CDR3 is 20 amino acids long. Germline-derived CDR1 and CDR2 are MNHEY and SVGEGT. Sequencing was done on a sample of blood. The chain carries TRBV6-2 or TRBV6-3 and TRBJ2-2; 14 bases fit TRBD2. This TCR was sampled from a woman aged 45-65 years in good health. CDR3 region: CASSSHGLAGGRERTGELFF. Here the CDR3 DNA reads TGTGCCAGCAGTTCCCACGGACTAGCGGGAGGAAGGGAGCGCACCGGGGAGCTGTTTTTT.